This T cell receptor beta chain was captured in a study of breast tumors, draining lymph nodes, adjacent tissues. This CDR3 region has 17 residues. V gave up 2 bases and J gave up 4 bases, with 23 bases separating them. Germline V gives CDR1 SQVTM, CDR2 ANQGSEA. TCRdb independently ran MiXCR on the multiplex PCR reads; one entry per CDR3 protein. The data hold around 190,000 distinct CDR3 sequences, with 30% to 35% observed a single time. General observations from the study: Luminal-like breast cancer showed significantly greater tumor-nontumor repertoire similarity than basal-like breast cancer did. The data were judged consistent with most tumor T cells coming from lymph node and expanding in tumor.

Details on this clonotype: No antigen is known for it.

Samples came from axillary lymph nodes draining the breast cancer. This chain links TRBV29-1 with TRBJ1-2; perhaps TRBD1 as D (5 bases). Sequencing was carried out using axillary lymph node tissue. The TCR originated in a female donor with breast cancer. Some clones in this sample may be carry-over from other donors' samples. The DNA for the CDR3 is TGCAGCGTTGAACAGGGTTCAAGCACAGGACTGGGCTATGGCTACACCTTC. It codes for CSVEQGSSTGLGYGYTF.